A selection of T cell receptor beta chains follows, all from one sample in a study of cytomegalovirus exposure and HLA in healthy donors. Generated by immunoSEQ multiplex PCR, the TCRdb table keeps only in-frame clones and is missing some. Of about 120,000 clones in the sample, 55% to 75% are singletons; the top ten hold roughly 1.5%. The sequenced sample was PBMCs. Every receptor here comes from a man younger than 45 in good health and CMV-seropositive. Both conserved end residues are part of each CDR3. The order of the fields is J gene, V gene, CDR3 protein.

J: TRBJ1-5
V: TRBV2
CDR3: CASRGGNSNQPQHF

J: TRBJ2-3
V: TRBV4-2
CDR3: CASRTSGSFDTQYF

J: TRBJ2-7
V: TRBV9
CDR3: CASSWGLAGHEQYF

J: TRBJ2-1
V: TRBV5-6
CDR3: CASSFPSGMGDEQFF

J: TRBJ1-4
V: TRBV5-4
CDR3: CASSLGTDYEKLFF

J: TRBJ2-1
V: TRBV7-9
CDR3: CASTLGLAALGDEQFF

J: TRBJ1-1
V: TRBV7-2
CDR3: CASSLRETEAFF

J: TRBJ2-3
V: TRBV4-1
CDR3: CASSQDLGLRRTGSNTQYF

J: TRBJ1-2
V: TRBV28
CDR3: CASNGDRGNYGYTF

J: TRBJ1-3
V: TRBV5-4
CDR3: CASSFDTSGNTIYF

J: TRBJ2-5
V: TRBV6-1
CDR3: CASRPAGIRETQYF

J: TRBJ2-1
V: TRBV11-2
CDR3: CASSRIQGKHNEQFF

J: TRBJ2-7
V: TRBV27
CDR3: CASSLGLAYEQYF

J: TRBJ2-7
V: TRBV28
CDR3: CASSLSLAGVVFSYEQYF

J: TRBJ2-5
V: TRBV5-1
CDR3: CASSLAQTQETQYF

J: TRBJ2-7
V: TRBV2
CDR3: CASSPPGGAFDEQYF

J: TRBJ1-3
V: TRBV7-6
CDR3: CASSLTVSTGTGNTIYF

J: TRBJ1-4
V: TRBV5-1
CDR3: CASSTGQGATNEKLFF

J: TRBJ1-1
V: TRBV6-6
CDR3: CASSYSKGGENTEAFF